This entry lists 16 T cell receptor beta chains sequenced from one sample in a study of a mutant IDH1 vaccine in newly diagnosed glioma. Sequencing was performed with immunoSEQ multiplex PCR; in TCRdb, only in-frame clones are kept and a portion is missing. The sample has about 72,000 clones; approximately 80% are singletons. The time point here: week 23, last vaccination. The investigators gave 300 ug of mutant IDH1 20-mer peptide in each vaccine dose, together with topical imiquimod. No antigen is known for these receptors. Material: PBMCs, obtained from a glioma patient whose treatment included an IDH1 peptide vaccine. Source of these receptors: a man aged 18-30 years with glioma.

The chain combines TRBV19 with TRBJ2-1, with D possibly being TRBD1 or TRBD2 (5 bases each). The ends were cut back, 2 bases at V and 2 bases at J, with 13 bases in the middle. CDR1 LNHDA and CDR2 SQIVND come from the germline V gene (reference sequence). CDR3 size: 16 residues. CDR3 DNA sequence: TGTGCCAGTAGTATACCCCAGAGGGGACCCTACAATGAGCAGTTCTTC. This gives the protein CASSIPQRGPYNEQFF.

The CDR3 is CASSLEPAGVDEQYF. The CDR3 nucleotides read TGTGCCAGCAGCTTGGAACCAGCGGGAGTAGACGAGCAGTACTTC. The V and J genes are TRBV5-8 and TRBJ2-7; 8 bases match TRBD2. CDR3 length: 15 residues. V shed 0 bases, J shed 5 bases, and the junction held 7 bases outside the gene matches. Looked up from germline, CDR1 is SGHTS and CDR2 is YDEGEE.

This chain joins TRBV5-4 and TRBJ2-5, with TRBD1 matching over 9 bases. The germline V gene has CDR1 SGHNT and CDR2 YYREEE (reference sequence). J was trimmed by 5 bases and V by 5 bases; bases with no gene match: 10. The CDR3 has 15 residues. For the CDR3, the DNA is TGTGCCAGCAGTCCTCCGGGACAGGGTTTCGAGACCCAGTACTTC. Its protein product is CASSPPGQGFETQYF.

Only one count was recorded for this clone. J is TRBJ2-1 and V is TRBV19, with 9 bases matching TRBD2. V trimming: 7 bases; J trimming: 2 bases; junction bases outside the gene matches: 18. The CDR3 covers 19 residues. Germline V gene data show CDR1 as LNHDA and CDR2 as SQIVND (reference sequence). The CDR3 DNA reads TGTGCCAGTACAGGGTCGGGACTAGCTCTTCCTTACACCTACAATGAGCAGTTCTTC. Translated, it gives CASTGSGLALPYTYNEQFF.

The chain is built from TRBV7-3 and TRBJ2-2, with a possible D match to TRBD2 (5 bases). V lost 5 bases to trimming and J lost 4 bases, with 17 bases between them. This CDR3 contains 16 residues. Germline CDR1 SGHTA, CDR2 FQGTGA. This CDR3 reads CASSPGRGVGTGELFF. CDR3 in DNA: TGTGCCAGCAGCCCCGGCCGGGGTGTGGGCACCGGGGAGCTGTTTTTT.

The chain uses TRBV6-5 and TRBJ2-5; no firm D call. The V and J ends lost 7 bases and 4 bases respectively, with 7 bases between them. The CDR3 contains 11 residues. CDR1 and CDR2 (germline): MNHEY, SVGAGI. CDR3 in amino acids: CASMALETQYF. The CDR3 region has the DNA TGTGCCAGCATGGCATTAGAGACCCAGTACTTC.

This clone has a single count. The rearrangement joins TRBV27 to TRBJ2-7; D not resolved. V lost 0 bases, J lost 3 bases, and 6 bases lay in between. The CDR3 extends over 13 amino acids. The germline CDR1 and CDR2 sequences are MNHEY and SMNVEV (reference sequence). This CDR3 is CASSLSAHYEQYF. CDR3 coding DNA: TGTGCCAGCAGTTTATCGGCCCACTACGAGCAGTACTTC.

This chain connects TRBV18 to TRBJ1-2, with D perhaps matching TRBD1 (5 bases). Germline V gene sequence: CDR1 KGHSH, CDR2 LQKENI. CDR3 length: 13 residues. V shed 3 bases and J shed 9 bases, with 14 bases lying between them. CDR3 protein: CASSPSDTRSYTF. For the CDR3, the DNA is TGTGCCAGCTCACCCTCGGACACCAGGAGCTACACCTTC.

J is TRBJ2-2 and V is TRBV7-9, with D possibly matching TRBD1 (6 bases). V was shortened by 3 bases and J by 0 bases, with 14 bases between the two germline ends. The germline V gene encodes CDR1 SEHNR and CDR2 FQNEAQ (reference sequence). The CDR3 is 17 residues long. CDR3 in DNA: TGTGCCAGCAGCTTTCCCCGGACAGTACCGAACACCGGGGAGCTGTTTTTT. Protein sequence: CASSFPRTVPNTGELFF.

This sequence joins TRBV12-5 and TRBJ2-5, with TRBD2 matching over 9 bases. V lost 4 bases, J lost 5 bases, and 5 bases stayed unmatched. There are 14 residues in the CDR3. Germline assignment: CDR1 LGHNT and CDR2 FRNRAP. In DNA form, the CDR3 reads TGTGCTAGTGGTTCTGGGACTAGCTTTGAGACCCAGTACTTC. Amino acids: CASGSGTSFETQYF.

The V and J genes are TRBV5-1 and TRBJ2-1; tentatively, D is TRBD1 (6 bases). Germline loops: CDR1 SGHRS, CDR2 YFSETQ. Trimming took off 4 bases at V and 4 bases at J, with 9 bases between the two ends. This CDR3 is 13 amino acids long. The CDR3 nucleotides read TGCGCCAGCAGCGAACAGGGATACAATGAGCAGTTCTTC. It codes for CASSEQGYNEQFF.

The CDR3 DNA reads as TGCGCCAGCAGCCAAGATCTCCGAGCGGGGGCCTACGAGCAGTACTTC. This encodes CASSQDLRAGAYEQYF. The V call is TRBV4-3, the J call TRBJ2-7, with TRBD2 identical over 8 bases. CDR3 length: 16 amino acids. Germline values: CDR1 LGHNA, CDR2 YSLEER. V gave up 0 bases and J gave up 2 bases; unmatched junction bases: 6.

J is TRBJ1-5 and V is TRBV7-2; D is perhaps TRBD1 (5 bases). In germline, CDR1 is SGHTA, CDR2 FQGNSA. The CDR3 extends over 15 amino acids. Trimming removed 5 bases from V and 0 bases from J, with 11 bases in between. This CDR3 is CASSRQPNSNQPQHF. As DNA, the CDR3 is TGTGCCAGCAGCCGACAGCCTAATAGCAATCAGCCCCAGCATTTT.

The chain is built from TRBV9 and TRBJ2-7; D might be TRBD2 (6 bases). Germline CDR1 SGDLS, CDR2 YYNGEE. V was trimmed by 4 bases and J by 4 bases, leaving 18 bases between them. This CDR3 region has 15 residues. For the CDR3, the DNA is TGTGCCAGCAGCCCCGAGGTAGGCCGGGGGTACGAGCAGTACTTC. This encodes CASSPEVGRGYEQYF.

The DNA for the CDR3 is TGTGCCAGCAGCATAGGACAACGCACAGATACGCAGTATTTT. This gives the protein CASSIGQRTDTQYF. V usage is TRBV7-2 and J usage is TRBJ2-3; D may be TRBD1 (5 bases). Germline V CDR1 and CDR2: SGHTA, FQGNSA. The CDR3 covers 14 residues. Trimming pared 5 bases from V and 1 base from J, leaving 10 bases between.

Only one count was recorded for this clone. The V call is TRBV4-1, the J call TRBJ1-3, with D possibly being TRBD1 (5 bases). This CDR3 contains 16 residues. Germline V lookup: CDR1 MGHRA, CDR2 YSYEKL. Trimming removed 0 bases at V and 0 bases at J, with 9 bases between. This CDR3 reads CASSQDHGGSGNTIYF. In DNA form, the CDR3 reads TGCGCCAGCAGCCAAGATCACGGGGGCTCTGGAAACACCATATATTTT.